This T cell receptor beta chain was found in a study of shared clonotypes between healthy human individuals. At the level of the study: Per donor, three plates held CD4 naive cells, three held CD4 memory, two held CD8 naive and one held CD8 memory.

A word on this clone: The antigen remains undetermined.

Study-level points and caveats: Among the subsets, naive ones generally showed larger estimated richness than memory ones.

The method was immunoSEQ multiplex PCR; TCRdb's version includes in-frame clones alone and lacks a portion of them. The sample yields roughly 1,600,000 clones, about 98.5% seen once. Per germline, CDR1 SGHRS and CDR2 YFSETQ. This CDR3 has 15 amino acids. Trimming removed 3 bases at V and 0 bases at J, with 10 bases between. This TCR was sampled from a man younger than 40 in good health. The sequenced sample was naive CD4+ T cells sorted from blood. The sample's subset: CD45RA+ positively selected. This chain joins TRBV5-1 and TRBJ2-1; TRBD1 is a possible D gene (6 bases). The CDR3 DNA reads TGCGCCAGCAGCTACACGGACAGCTCCTACAATGAGCAGTTCTTC. This gives the protein CASSYTDSSYNEQFF.